The 21 T cell receptor beta chains below come from one sample, sequenced in a study of cytomegalovirus exposure and HLA in healthy donors. Primers for the PCR totalled 60 Vbeta and 13 Jbeta. Sequencing used immunoSEQ multiplex PCR; TCRdb keeps in-frame clones, though not all of them. The table includes 150,000 to 200,000 clones, around 80% detected once. The sample taken for sequencing was PBMCs. Receptors were obtained from a woman in her 30s in good health and CMV-seropositive.

This clone was detected once. The CDR3 sequence is CASSEGPGVNYGYTF. In DNA, the CDR3 is TGTGCCAGCAGTGAAGGTCCGGGGGTTAACTATGGCTACACCTTC. The V and J genes are TRBV6-1 and TRBJ1-2; TRBD1 is a possible D gene (5 bases). V lost 1 base and J 1 base, leaving 10 bases between the germline ends. The CDR3 loop spans 15 amino acids. Germline V CDR1 and CDR2: MNHNS, SASEGT.

The V and J genes are TRBV9 and TRBJ1-6; D ambiguous. CDR3 length: 16 amino acids. The V gene's germline CDR1 is SGDLS and CDR2 YYNGEE. Trimming cost V 0 bases and J 7 bases, with 14 bases left between them. CDR3 DNA: TGTGCCAGCAGCGTAGCCCCGAGGGTCACCAATTCACCCCTCCACTTT. It is translated as CASSVAPRVTNSPLHF.

This clone has a handful of counts. The V and J genes are TRBV19 and TRBJ1-5, with no clear D. V was cut by 3 bases and J by 5 bases, with 5 bases left in between. The CDR3 loop spans 12 amino acids. Germline V gene data show CDR1 as LNHDA and CDR2 as SQIVND (reference sequence). The CDR3 is CASSIVYQPQHF. CDR3 DNA: TGTGCCAGTAGTATCGTATATCAGCCCCAGCATTTT.

This clone was seen a handful of times. The chain carries TRBV11-1 and TRBJ2-1; 7 nucleotides line up with TRBD2. There are 18 residues in the CDR3. The germline V gene has CDR1 SGHAT and CDR2 FQDESV (reference sequence). The junction had 13 bases not matched to a gene; V was cut back by 0 bases and J by 5 bases. CDR3 region: CASSLALSAAGAHNEQFF. In DNA form, the CDR3 reads TGTGCCAGCAGCTTAGCCTTGTCGGCCGCGGGAGCCCACAATGAGCAGTTCTTC.

The genes are TRBV20-1 and TRBJ2-1, with unresolved D. Germline V lookup: CDR1 DFQATT, CDR2 SNEGSKA (reference sequence). V was clipped by 4 bases and J by 12 bases, with 13 bases between them. This CDR3 comprises 11 residues. The CDR3 sequence: CSAILGWMQFF. The DNA for the CDR3 is TGCAGTGCTATTCTAGGATGGATGCAGTTCTTC.

This clone was counted a single time. V gene TRBV10-3 combines with J gene TRBJ1-1; D is unclear. The CDR3 covers 15 residues. The germline gives CDR1 ENHRY, CDR2 SYGVKD. The V end was cut by 0 bases, the J end by 4 bases, with 12 bases between. CDR3 sequence (DNA): TGTGCCATCAGTGAGTCGCCGGAGGGAGCCACTGAAGCTTTCTTT. This sequence encodes CAISESPEGATEAFF.

This chain connects TRBV5-3 to TRBJ1-6; 8 positions match TRBD1. TRBV5-3 is filed as an ORF, its function uncertain. V shed 0 bases and J 8 bases; nucleotides not matched to a gene: 7. The CDR3 spans 16 residues. The CDR3 DNA reads as TGTGCCAGAAGCTTGGTTGGACAGGGCCATTATTCACCCCTCCACTTT. Its translation: CARSLVGQGHYSPLHF.

The V gene is TRBV27, the J gene TRBJ2-7; 8 bases are shared with TRBD1. CDR1 and CDR2 from the germline V gene are MNHEY and SMNVEV (reference sequence). V lost 8 bases to trimming and J lost 0 bases; unmatched junction nucleotides: 9. The length of the CDR3 is 15 residues. DNA of the CDR3: TGTGCCAGCCAACGACAGGGGATTAGCTCCTACGAGCAGTACTTC. Encoded protein: CASQRQGISSYEQYF.

V usage is TRBV5-8 and J usage is TRBJ2-1; 10 nucleotides align to TRBD2. Germline CDR1 is SGHTS and CDR2 is YDEGEE. J was trimmed by 1 base and V by 5 bases; bases with no gene match: 15. The CDR3 is 19 amino acids. The CDR3 bases are TGTGCCAGCAGACGTGGGGTTCTAGCGGGGGCGTCGTCCTACAATGAGCAGTTCTTC. This encodes CASRRGVLAGASSYNEQFF.

This clone was found once. J is TRBJ2-5 and V is TRBV5-4; D not certain. CDR3 length: 15 residues. The V end was cut by 4 bases, the J end by 3 bases, with 16 bases between. Germline V lookup: CDR1 SGHNT, CDR2 YYREEE (reference sequence). The CDR3, as DNA: TGTGCCAGCAGCCGCACGGGTGGTGGAAAAGAGACCCAGTACTTC. Translating gives CASSRTGGGKETQYF.

The chain has TRBV4-1 and TRBJ2-5, with a tentative D call TRBD2 (6 bases). The CDR3 has 15 residues. The germline V gene has CDR1 MGHRA and CDR2 YSYEKL. The V end lost 0 bases, the J end lost 0 bases, and 8 bases lay between the germline ends. The CDR3 DNA reads TGCGCCAGCAGCCAAGATCGCGGGAACCAAGAGACCCAGTACTTC. It codes for CASSQDRGNQETQYF.

The V gene is TRBV6-1, the J gene TRBJ1-3; D might be TRBD1 (5 bases). V shed 3 bases and J shed 1 base, with 7 bases lying between them. This CDR3 has 14 residues. Germline V gene data show CDR1 as MNHNS and CDR2 as SASEGT. CDR3 coding DNA: TGTGCCAGCAGTGAGCAGGGTTCTGGAAACACCATATATTTT. It is translated as CASSEQGSGNTIYF.

The genes are TRBV5-6 and TRBJ1-1; D possibly corresponds to TRBD1 (5 bases). The CDR3 is 15 residues long. V lost 0 bases and J lost 1, with 10 bases in between. Per germline, CDR1 SGHDT and CDR2 YYEEEE. CDR3 DNA sequence: TGTGCCAGCAGCTTGGTTCCGACAGAGAACACTGAAGCTTTCTTT. Its translation is CASSLVPTENTEAFF.

This clone was seen a handful of times. V gene TRBV13 combines with J gene TRBJ2-1; 14 nucleotides match TRBD2. With 5 bases clipped from V and 6 bases from J, the junction kept 3 bases outside the gene matches. Germline CDR1 and CDR2: PRHDT and FYEKMQ (reference sequence). This CDR3 contains 15 residues. The CDR3 DNA reads TGTGCCAGCAGCGACGGGACTAGCGGGGGCAATGAGCAGTTCTTC. It is translated as CASSDGTSGGNEQFF.

Remarks on this clone: This same CDR3 is encoded by further DNA sequences in the sample. This chain uses TRBV18 with TRBJ1-1, with 11 bases matching TRBD1. The CDR3 runs 15 residues. CDR1 is KGHSH, CDR2 LQKENI, per germline. Trimming removed 2 bases from V and 3 bases from J; junction bases left unmatched: 2. CDR3 in DNA: TGTGCCAGCTCACCAGGGACAGGGGGGGACACTGAAGCTTTCTTT. Its translation: CASSPGTGGDTEAFF.

The V gene is TRBV2, the J gene TRBJ1-2; possibly TRBD1 for D (6 bases). Trimming took off 4 bases at V and 4 bases at J, with 10 bases between the two ends. Per germline, CDR1 SNHLY and CDR2 FYNNEI. CDR3 length: 13 amino acids. CDR3 nucleotide sequence: TGTGCCAGCAGTGCAGGGGATAGCTATGGCTACACCTTC. Protein: CASSAGDSYGYTF.

A single count supports this clone. This sequence joins TRBV5-1 and TRBJ2-2; 11 bases are shared with TRBD2. The trim removed 5 bases at V and 6 bases at J, leaving 18 bases unmatched. This CDR3 is 19 amino acids long. The V gene's germline CDR1 is SGHRS and CDR2 YFSETQ. The CDR3 sequence is CASRGGSLAGGSSSGELFF. The CDR3 DNA follows: TGCGCCAGCAGGGGGGGGAGCCTAGCGGGGGGCTCCTCATCCGGGGAGCTGTTTTTT. The full variable domain, its missing parts supplied by reference TRBV5-1 and TRBJ2-2, is KAGVTQTPRYLIKTRGQQVTLSCSPISGHRSVSWYQQTPGQGLQFLFEYFSETQRNKGNFPGRFSGRQFSNSRSEMNVSTLELGDSALYLCASRGGSLAGGSSSGELFFGEGSRLTVL.

The chain uses TRBV20-1 and TRBJ2-1; a weak D match, TRBD2 (5 bases). Trimming left V 6 bases short and J 7 bases short, with 10 bases between. The germline V gene has CDR1 DFQATT and CDR2 SNEGSKA (reference sequence). The CDR3 contains 11 residues. The CDR3 spells CSAVRENEQFF. The CDR3 nucleotides are TGCAGTGCCGTAAGGGAGAATGAGCAGTTCTTC.

This chain links TRBV28 with TRBJ1-1; no definite D call. The germline CDR1 and CDR2 sequences are MDHEN and SYDVKM. V lost 6 bases and J lost 6, with 8 bases in between. CDR3 length: 11 amino acids. The CDR3 DNA is TGTGCCAGCAGCAGGATCGCTGAAGCTTTCTTT. Translated, it gives CASSRIAEAFF.

This chain joins TRBV18 and TRBJ2-1, with D possibly being TRBD2 (6 bases). CDR3 length: 16 residues. The germline V gene encodes CDR1 KGHSH and CDR2 LQKENI. V was clipped by 2 bases and J by 3 bases, with 14 bases between them. In nucleotides, the CDR3 is TGTGCCAGCTCACCAGGCGGGAATAGGGTCTACAATGAGCAGTTCTTC. Protein: CASSPGGNRVYNEQFF.

This chain uses TRBV10-3 with TRBJ1-2; TRBD1 matches at 11 bases. The CDR3 is 17 amino acids. Per the germline V gene, CDR1 is ENHRY and CDR2 is SYGVKD. V was clipped by 4 bases and J by 0 bases; unmatched bases: 7. The CDR3 is CAISAWTGGNTNYGYTF. CDR3 bases: TGTGCCATCAGTGCGTGGACAGGGGGCAATACTAACTATGGCTACACCTTC.